This TCR beta chain was found in a study of cytomegalovirus exposure and HLA in healthy donors. TCRdb keeps only in-frame clones here, not all; method: immunoSEQ multiplex PCR. This table has some 240,000 clones, 70% to 90% appearing once. There are 15 residues in the CDR3. V lost 1 base to trimming and J lost 1 base, with 8 bases between them. Per the germline V gene, CDR1 is SGHTA and CDR2 is FQGTGA. Concerning this clone: Other DNA sequences in this specimen translate into the identical CDR3.

Sequenced sample: PBMCs. The TCR sequence derives from a woman aged 30 to 39 in good health and CMV-seropositive. J is TRBJ2-1 and V is TRBV7-3, with D possibly TRBD2 on 6 matching bases. The CDR3 region has the DNA TGTGCCAGCAGCTTAATTGCGGGGTCCTACAATGAGCAGTTCTTC. Translating it yields CASSLIAGSYNEQFF. The full variable domain, in which reference TRBV7-3 and TRBJ2-1 provide the parts outside the CDR3, is GAGVSQTPSNKVTEKGKYVELRCDPISGHTALYWYRQSLGQGPEFLIYFQGTGAADDSGLPNDRFFAVRPEGSVSTLKIQRTERGDSAVYLCASSLIAGSYNEQFFGPGTRLTVL.